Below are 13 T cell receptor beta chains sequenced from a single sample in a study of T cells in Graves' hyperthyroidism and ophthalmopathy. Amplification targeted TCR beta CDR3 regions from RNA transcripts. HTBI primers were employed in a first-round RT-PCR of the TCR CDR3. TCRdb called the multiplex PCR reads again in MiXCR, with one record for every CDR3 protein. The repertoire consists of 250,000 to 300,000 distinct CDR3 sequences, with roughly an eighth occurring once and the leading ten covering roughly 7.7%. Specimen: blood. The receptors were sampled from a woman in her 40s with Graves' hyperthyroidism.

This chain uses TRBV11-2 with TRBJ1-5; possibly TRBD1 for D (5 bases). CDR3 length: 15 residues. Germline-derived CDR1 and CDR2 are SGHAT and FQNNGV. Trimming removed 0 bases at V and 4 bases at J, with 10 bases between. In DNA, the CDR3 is TGTGCCAGCAGCTTAGAAGGGGCAAGTAATCAGCCCCAGCATTTT. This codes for CASSLEGASNQPQHF.

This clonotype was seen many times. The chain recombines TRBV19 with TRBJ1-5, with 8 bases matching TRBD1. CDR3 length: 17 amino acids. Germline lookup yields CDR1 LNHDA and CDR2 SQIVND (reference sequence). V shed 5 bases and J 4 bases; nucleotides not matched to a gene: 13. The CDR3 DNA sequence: TGTGCCAGTAGTCAAGATCCGACAGGGGCCCCGAATCAGCCCCAGCATTTT. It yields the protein CASSQDPTGAPNQPQHF.

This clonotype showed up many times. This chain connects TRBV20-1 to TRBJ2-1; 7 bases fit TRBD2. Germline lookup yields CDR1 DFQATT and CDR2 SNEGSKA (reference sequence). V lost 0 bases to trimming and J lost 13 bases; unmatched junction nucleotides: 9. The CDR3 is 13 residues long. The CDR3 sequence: CSAREITSAPQFF. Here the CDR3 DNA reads TGCAGTGCTAGAGAGATAACTAGCGCGCCACAGTTCTTC.

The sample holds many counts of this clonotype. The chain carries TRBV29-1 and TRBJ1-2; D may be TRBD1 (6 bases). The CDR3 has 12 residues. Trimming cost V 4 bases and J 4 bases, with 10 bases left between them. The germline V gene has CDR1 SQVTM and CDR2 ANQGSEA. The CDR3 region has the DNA TGCAGCGTTGGGGACACCCGCTATGGCTACACCTTC. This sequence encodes CSVGDTRYGYTF.

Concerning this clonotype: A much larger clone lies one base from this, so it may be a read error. CDR3 DNA sequence: TGTGCCAGCTCACCAGGGGTAGGCTTCGAAGCTTTCTTT. Translating it yields CASSPGVGFEAFF. The chain has TRBV18 and TRBJ1-1; D is unclear. CDR3 size: 13 residues. V gave up 2 bases and J gave up 8 bases, with 12 bases separating them. Germline V gene sequence: CDR1 KGHSH, CDR2 LQKENI.

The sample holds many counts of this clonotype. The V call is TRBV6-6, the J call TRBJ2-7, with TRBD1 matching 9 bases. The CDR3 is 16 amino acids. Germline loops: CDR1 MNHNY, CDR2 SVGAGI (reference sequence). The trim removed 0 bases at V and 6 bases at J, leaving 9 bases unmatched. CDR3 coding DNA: TGTGCCAGCAGTTACTCGGGGGGGACAGGGTATCTCGAGCAGTACTTC. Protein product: CASSYSGGTGYLEQYF.

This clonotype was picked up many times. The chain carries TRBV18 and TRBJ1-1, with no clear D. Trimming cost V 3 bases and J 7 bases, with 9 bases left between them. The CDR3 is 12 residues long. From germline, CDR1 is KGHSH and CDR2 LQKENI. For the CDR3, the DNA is TGTGCCAGCTCACCTGCTACTATTGAAGCTTTCTTT. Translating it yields CASSPATIEAFF.

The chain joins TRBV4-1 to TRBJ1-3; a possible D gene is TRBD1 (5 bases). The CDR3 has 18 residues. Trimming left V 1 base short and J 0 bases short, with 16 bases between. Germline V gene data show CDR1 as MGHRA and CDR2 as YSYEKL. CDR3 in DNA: TGCGCCAGCAGCCAAGTCGGGGGAAGTTACCTCTCTGGAAACACCATATATTTT. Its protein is CASSQVGGSYLSGNTIYF.

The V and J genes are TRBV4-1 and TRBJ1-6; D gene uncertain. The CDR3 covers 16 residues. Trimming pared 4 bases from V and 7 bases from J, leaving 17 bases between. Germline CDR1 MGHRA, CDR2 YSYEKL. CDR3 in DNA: TGCGCCAGCAGCCCATTCGAGGTTATCCAAAATTCACCCCTCCACTTT. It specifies CASSPFEVIQNSPLHF.

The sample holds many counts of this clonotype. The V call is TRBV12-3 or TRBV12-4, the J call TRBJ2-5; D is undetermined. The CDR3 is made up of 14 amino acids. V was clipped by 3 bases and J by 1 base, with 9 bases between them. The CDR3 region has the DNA TGTGCCAGCAGTTTTAGCCACGGCCAAGAGACCCAGTACTTC. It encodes CASSFSHGQETQYF.

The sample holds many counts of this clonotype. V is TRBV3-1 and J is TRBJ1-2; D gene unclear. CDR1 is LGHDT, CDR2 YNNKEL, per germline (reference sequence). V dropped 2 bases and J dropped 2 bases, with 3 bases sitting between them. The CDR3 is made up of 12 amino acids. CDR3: CASSQTNYGYTF. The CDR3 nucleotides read TGTGCCAGCAGCCAAACAAACTATGGCTACACCTTC. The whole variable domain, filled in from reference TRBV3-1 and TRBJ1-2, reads DTAVSQTPKYLVTQMGNDKSIKCEQNLGHDTMYWYKQDSKKFLKIMFSYNNKELIINETVPNRFSPKSPDKAHLNLHINSLELGDSAVYFCASSQTNYGYTFGSGTRLTVV.

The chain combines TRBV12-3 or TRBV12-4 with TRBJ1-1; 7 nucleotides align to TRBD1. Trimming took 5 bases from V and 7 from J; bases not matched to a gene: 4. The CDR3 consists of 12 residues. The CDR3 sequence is CASSENRGEAFF. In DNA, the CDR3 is TGTGCCAGCAGTGAAAACAGGGGTGAAGCTTTCTTT.

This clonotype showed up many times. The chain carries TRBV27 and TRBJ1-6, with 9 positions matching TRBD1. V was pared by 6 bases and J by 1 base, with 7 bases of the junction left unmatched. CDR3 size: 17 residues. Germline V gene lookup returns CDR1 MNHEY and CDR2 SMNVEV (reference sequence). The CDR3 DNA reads TGTGCCAGCAGGACCGGACAGGGGACTTCCTATAATTCACCCCTCCACTTT. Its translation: CASRTGQGTSYNSPLHF.